A single T cell receptor (beta chain) is shown here with its context. What it binds is unknown. Terminally differentiated effector memory CD45RA+ cells were excluded from the naive CD8 cells, which were CD45RO-negative and positively selected for CCR7. This sample was included in a study of shared clonotypes between healthy human individuals. In the study overall: Donors, aged 18 to 49, were two women and a few men. Every donor yielded three CD4 naive, three CD4 memory, two CD8 naive and one CD8 memory plate. General observations from the study: Large sequencing depth failed to make sorted-subset sequencing complete, rarefaction showed. Memory subsets generally showed lower estimated richness than naive subsets.

Trimming left V 1 base short and J 2 bases short, with 9 bases between. CDR3 length: 15 amino acids. Germline V gene lookup returns CDR1 LGHNA and CDR2 YSLEER. TCRdb's copy holds only in-frame clones and misses some; the assay was immunoSEQ multiplex PCR. The data hold about 2,200,000 clones, with 85% to 95% observed a single time. V gene TRBV4-3 combines with J gene TRBJ2-1; D remains unclear. This TCR came from a man younger than 35 in good health. Some clones in this sample may be carry-over from other donors' samples. Sequencing was done on a sample of naive CD8+ T cells from PBMCs. CDR3 DNA sequence: TGCGCCAGCAGCCAAGGCCTACCTCCCTACAATGAGCAGTTCTTC. Residues: CASSQGLPPYNEQFF.